The sample holds a few counts of the clone carrying this TCR beta chain. No antigen is known for it. Live CD3+CD8+TCRalphabeta+ cells were sorted into four subsets by PD-1 and/or TIGIT. Germline values: CDR1 MDHEN, CDR2 SYDVKM. Trimming removed 5 bases at V and 4 bases at J, with 9 bases between. The CDR3 consists of 13 residues. This sample was taken from a study of circulating CD8 cells and anti-PD-1 response in melanoma. Background on the study: Nivolumab was given intravenously at 3 mg/kg every 2 weeks.

Each library started from around 14 ng of total RNA using the QIAseq Immune Repertoire TCR panel. TCRdb re-called the reads through MiXCR, storing one row per CDR3 protein. The sample contains several hundred distinct CDR3 sequences, about 6% of which appear only once. Study-wide points: Peptide assays on expanded sorted subsets replaced tumor-based reactivity testing. Some patients were treatment-naive; others were previously treated.

Sequenced material: CD8+ T cells from PBMCs, taken at baseline or after one month of anti-PD-1 therapy (not recorded which). V usage is TRBV28 and J usage is TRBJ2-4; D is undetermined. This clonotype was obtained from a human donor with melanoma. Here the CDR3 DNA reads TGTGCCAGCAGTGCTTTGAGGAAAAACATTCAGTACTTC. Amino acids: CASSALRKNIQYF.